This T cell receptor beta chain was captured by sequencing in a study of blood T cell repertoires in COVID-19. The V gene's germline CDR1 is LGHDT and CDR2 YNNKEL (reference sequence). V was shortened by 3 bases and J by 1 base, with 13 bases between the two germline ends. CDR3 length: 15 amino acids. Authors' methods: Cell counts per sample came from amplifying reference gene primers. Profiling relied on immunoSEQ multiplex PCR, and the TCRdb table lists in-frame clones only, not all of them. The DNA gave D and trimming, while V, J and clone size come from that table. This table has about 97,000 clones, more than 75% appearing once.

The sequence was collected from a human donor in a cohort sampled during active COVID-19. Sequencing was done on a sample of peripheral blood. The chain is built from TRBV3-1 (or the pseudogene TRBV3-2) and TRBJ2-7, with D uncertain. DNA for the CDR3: TGTGCCAGCAGCCACATTCGCGCAGGATCCTACGAGCAGTACTTC. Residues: CASSHIRAGSYEQYF.